The rows below give T cell receptor beta chains drawn from one sample of a study of blood T cell repertoires in COVID-19. This table comes from immunoSEQ multiplex PCR, and its TCRdb copy is limited to in-frame clones, with some not included. Of approximately 91,000 clones in the sample, over 75% were seen once. The specimen was peripheral blood. These receptors came from a man in his 70s with acute or convalescent COVID-19. The CDR3 runs from the conserved cysteine through the conserved F or W. A D gene is named only where the DNA matches it firmly. The size entry is marked missing in some rows and otherwise reads once, few, many or a size class.

TRBV2,TRBJ1-6,TRBD1,once,CASRQGSYNSPLHF,TGTGCCAGCCGACAGGGCTCCTATAATTCACCCCTCCACTTT
TRBV5-1,TRBJ1-4,-,-,CASSPRGDNEKLFF,TGCGCCAGCAGCCCAAGGGGCGATAATGAAAAACTGTTTTTT
TRBV19,TRBJ2-1,TRBD2,-,CASSPPRSERGLAGGPYNEQFF,TGTGCCAGTAGCCCGCCCAGATCAGAGCGGGGACTAGCGGGAGGGCCTTACAATGAGCAGTTCTTC
TRBV18,TRBJ1-1,-,-,CASSPDITGEAFF,TGTGCCAGCTCACCAGACATTACAGGGGAAGCTTTCTTT
TRBV7-2,TRBJ2-4,-,-,CASSQVGVGGKNIQYF,TGTGCCAGCAGCCAAGTAGGGGTGGGGGGCAAAAACATTCAGTACTTC
TRBV3-1/TRBV3-2,TRBJ2-5,TRBD2,-,CASSLRLASTPQYF,TGTGCCAGCAGCCTTCGACTAGCGAGCACGCCCCAGTACTTC
TRBV3-1/TRBV3-2,TRBJ1-4,-,-,CASSQAGEKLFF,TGTGCCAGCAGCCAAGCGGGGGAAAAACTGTTTTTT
TRBV30,TRBJ2-2,-,few,CAWTFLFETLNTGELFF,TGTGCCTGGACCTTTCTGTTTGAGACTCTTAACACCGGGGAGCTGTTTTTT
TRBV5-6,TRBJ1-2,TRBD1,once,CASSTYRTGTYGYTF,TGTGCCAGCAGCACTTATAGGACAGGGACCTATGGCTACACCTTC
TRBV7-3,TRBJ1-2,-,-,CASSPGVGLGNYGYTF,TGTGCCAGCAGCCCAGGGGTAGGGCTGGGGAACTATGGCTACACCTTC
TRBV7-9,TRBJ1-1,-,few,CASSLGQTFF,TGTGCCAGCAGCTTAGGTCAGACTTTCTTT